Following are 21 T cell receptor beta chains from one sample sequenced in a study of shared clonotypes between healthy human individuals. The data were produced by immunoSEQ multiplex PCR, yet TCRdb's version contains in-frame clones alone and is incomplete. The sample contains hundreds of thousands of clones, about 80% of which appear only once. Sequenced sample: PBMCs. Source of these receptors: a woman in her thirties or forties in good health. Some clones in this sample may be carry-over from other donors' samples.

The chain uses TRBV7-6 and TRBJ2-1, with 9 bases lining up with TRBD1. The junction had 3 bases not matched to a gene; V was cut back by 1 base and J by 5 bases. Germline V gene sequence: CDR1 SGHVS, CDR2 FNYEAQ. The CDR3 length is 15 residues. This chain's CDR3 is CASSLGDRVHNEQFF. The CDR3 DNA follows: TGTGCCAGCAGCTTAGGGGACAGGGTCCACAATGAGCAGTTCTTC. Full variable domain (rest looked up from reference TRBV7-6 and TRBJ2-1): GAGVSQSPRYKVTKRGQDVALRCDPISGHVSLYWYRQALGQGPEFLTYFNYEAQQDKSGLPNDRFSAERPEGSISTLTIQRTEQRDSAMYRCASSLGDRVHNEQFFGPGTRLTVL.

V gene TRBV11-3 combines with J gene TRBJ1-2; D is unclear. Germline V lookup: CDR1 SGHNT, CDR2 YENEEA. The ends were cut back, 2 bases at V and 6 bases at J, with 16 bases in the middle. The CDR3 covers 15 residues. CDR3 in amino acids: CASSLKPTREDGYTF. The CDR3 DNA sequence: TGTGCCAGCAGCTTAAAACCGACTAGGGAGGATGGCTACACCTTC.

V and J are TRBV29-1 and TRBJ2-1; TRBD1 matches 7 bases. The ends lost 2 bases at V and 2 bases at J; junction bases unmatched: 9. Germline V gene data show CDR1 as SQVTM and CDR2 as ANQGSEA. The CDR3 totals 16 residues. The CDR3 DNA follows: TGCAGCGTTGAATTGTGGGACAGCCTACCCTACAATGAGCAGTTCTTC. Protein: CSVELWDSLPYNEQFF.

Points on this clone: Other DNA sequences from this sample encode an identical CDR3 as well. The chain combines TRBV10-3 with TRBJ1-5; D is unresolved. There are 14 residues in the CDR3. The germline gives CDR1 ENHRY, CDR2 SYGVKD. The V end lost 3 bases, the J end lost 3 bases, and 9 bases lay between the germline ends. The CDR3 loop reads CAISEGQDNQPQHF. The CDR3 nucleotides are TGTGCCATCAGTGAAGGCCAGGACAATCAGCCCCAGCATTTT.

The chain recombines TRBV11-2 with TRBJ2-7, with 8 nucleotides matching TRBD2. V dropped 0 bases and J dropped 3; count of bases not matched to a gene: 1. The CDR3 has 14 amino acids. CDR1 is SGHAT, CDR2 FQNNGV, per germline. The DNA of the CDR3 is TGTGCCAGCAGCTTAGAAGGGACTAGCTACGAGCAGTACTTC. As protein: CASSLEGTSYEQYF.

This clone was detected ten times or more. Other DNA sequences in the sample encode the same CDR3. V gene TRBV18 combines with J gene TRBJ2-7; 7 bases line up with TRBD2. The germline V gene encodes CDR1 KGHSH and CDR2 LQKENI. The CDR3 covers 14 residues. V trimming: 3 bases; J trimming: 0 bases; junction bases outside the gene matches: 2. CDR3 region: CASSPGGSSYEQYF. For the CDR3, the DNA is TGTGCCAGCTCACCGGGGGGGTCCTCCTACGAGCAGTACTTC.

This chain connects TRBV27 to TRBJ2-4; 12 bases map to TRBD2. CDR1 and CDR2 from the germline V gene are MNHEY and SMNVEV (reference sequence). V shed 5 bases and J 0 bases; nucleotides not matched to a gene: 8. The CDR3 contains 18 residues. In DNA form, the CDR3 reads TGTGCCAGCAGTACCGGGACTAGCGGGTCATTAGCCAAAAACATTCAGTACTTC. Translated, it gives CASSTGTSGSLAKNIQYF.

The V and J genes are TRBV5-4 and TRBJ2-2; no firm D call. This CDR3 region has 12 residues. From germline, CDR1 is SGHNT and CDR2 YYREEE (reference sequence). V was cut by 7 bases and J by 1 base, with 5 bases left in between. CDR3 coding DNA: TGTGCCAGCCGACAGAACACCGGGGAGCTGTTTTTT. Residues: CASRQNTGELFF.

The chain is built from TRBV7-9 and TRBJ2-1, with 7 nucleotides matching TRBD2. The CDR3 covers 13 residues. Germline V gives CDR1 SEHNR, CDR2 FQNEAQ (reference sequence). Unmatched junction bases numbered 6, after V lost 6 bases and J lost 7 bases. The CDR3 sequence: CASSRWEGNEQFF. The CDR3 region has the DNA TGTGCCAGCAGTCGGTGGGAGGGGAATGAGCAGTTCTTC.

This clone was detected a few times. This chain joins TRBV23-1 and TRBJ2-6, with D unresolved. TRBV23-1 is classed as an ORF, of uncertain function. The CDR3 covers 16 residues. The V end was cut by 4 bases, the J end by 0 bases, with 10 bases between. CDR3 sequence (DNA): TGCGCCAGCAGTCGTACCACTTGCTCTGGGGCCAACGTCCTGACTTTC. Protein sequence: CASSRTTCSGANVLTF.

This sequence joins TRBV28 and TRBJ1-2; TRBD1 is a possible D gene (6 bases). V shed 5 bases and J shed 8 bases, with 21 bases lying between them. Germline V CDR1 and CDR2: MDHEN, SYDVKM. The CDR3 runs to 15 residues. CDR3 region: CASSPITGISRGYTF. For the CDR3, the DNA is TGTGCCAGCAGTCCGATAACAGGGATCTCTCGCGGCTACACCTTC.

The rearrangement links TRBV28 to TRBJ2-7, with D unclear. Germline CDR1 and CDR2: MDHEN and SYDVKM. Trimming took off 6 bases at V and 4 bases at J, with 10 bases between the two ends. CDR3 length equals 12 residues. The CDR3 protein is CASSLTRYEQYF. CDR3 coding DNA: TGTGCCAGCAGCTTGACTCGGTACGAGCAGTACTTC.

This clone has just one count. V gene TRBV14 combines with J gene TRBJ1-3; the match to TRBD1 covers 7 bases. Trimming cost V 4 bases and J 2 bases; bases outside gene matches: 2. This CDR3 spans 14 amino acids. Germline V gene data show CDR1 as SGHDN and CDR2 as FVKESK. CDR3 sequence: CASSLGTAGNTIYF. CDR3 nucleotides: TGTGCCAGCAGCCTCGGGACAGCTGGAAACACCATATATTTT. Combining the CDR3 with reference TRBV14 and TRBJ1-3 gives the whole variable domain EAGVTQFPSHSVIEKGQTVTLRCDPISGHDNLYWYRRVMGKEIKFLLHFVKESKQDESGMPNNRFLAERTGGTYSTLKVQPAELEDSGVYFCASSLGTAGNTIYFGEGSWLTVV.

The rearrangement uses TRBV28 and TRBJ2-7, with D hard to call. The CDR3 is 18 residues long. CDR1 is MDHEN and CDR2 is SYDVKM in the germline V gene. Deletions cut 0 bases from V and 0 bases from J, with 18 bases between. CDR3 DNA sequence: TGTGCCAGCAGTTTATGGTGGGGTTTGGGTCCCCACTCCTACGAGCAGTACTTC. Translation: CASSLWWGLGPHSYEQYF.

The V gene is TRBV7-6, the J gene TRBJ1-3, with D tentatively TRBD1 (5 bases). The length of the CDR3 is 15 residues. CDR1 and CDR2 from the germline V gene are SGHVS and FNYEAQ. Deletions cut 5 bases from V and 0 bases from J, with 11 bases between. Here the CDR3 DNA reads TGTGCCAGCAGCCCACAGACAGACTCTGGAAACACCATATATTTT. Its protein product is CASSPQTDSGNTIYF.

This chain links TRBV7-9 with TRBJ2-2; a possible D gene is TRBD2 (6 bases). CDR1 and CDR2 (germline): SEHNR, FQNEAQ (reference sequence). V was cut by 5 bases and J by 5 bases, with 12 bases left in between. The CDR3 has 14 amino acids. CDR3 in amino acids: CASSPPGLTGELFF. The CDR3 coding sequence is TGTGCCAGCAGCCCCCCCGGACTAACCGGGGAGCTGTTTTTT.

V and J are TRBV16 and TRBJ2-5; D is possibly TRBD1 or TRBD2 (5 bases each). The CDR3 loop spans 13 amino acids. The V end was cut by 6 bases, the J end by 0 bases, with 8 bases between. The germline V gene encodes CDR1 KGHSY and CDR2 FQNENV. DNA of the CDR3: TGTGCCAGCAGTCGGGGACACCAAGAGACCCAGTACTTC. Its protein product is CASSRGHQETQYF.

The sample holds a few counts of this clone. This chain links TRBV6-6 with TRBJ1-2, with 7 bases lining up with TRBD1. CDR3 length: 12 amino acids. The V gene end was trimmed by 11 bases and the J gene end by 4 bases; junction bases not matched to a gene: 7. Germline assignment: CDR1 MNHNY and CDR2 SVGAGI (reference sequence). The CDR3 DNA reads as TGTGCCTTGGGACAGACTATCTATGGCTACACCTTC. Protein sequence: CALGQTIYGYTF.

The chain joins TRBV27 to TRBJ1-2, with D tentatively TRBD1 (5 bases). V gave up 6 bases and J gave up 5 bases, with 16 bases separating them. The CDR3 covers 14 residues. CDR1 MNHEY and CDR2 SMNVEV come from the germline V gene (reference sequence). CDR3: CASSPEVRTYGYTF. The CDR3 nucleotides are TGTGCCAGCAGCCCAGAGGTGCGGACATATGGCTACACCTTC.

This clone was counted at least ten times. The chain couples TRBV7-3 to TRBJ2-7; D may be TRBD2 (7 bases). The germline V gene has CDR1 SGHTA and CDR2 FQGTGA. The V and J ends lost 5 bases and 1 base respectively, with 18 bases between them. This CDR3 spans 16 amino acids. This CDR3 is CASSPGWEGTSYEQYF. The CDR3 region has the DNA TGTGCCAGCAGCCCAGGATGGGAGGGGACATCCTACGAGCAGTACTTC. Filled out from reference TRBV7-3 and TRBJ2-7, the complete variable domain reads GAGVSQTPSNKVTEKGKYVELRCDPISGHTALYWYRQSLGQGPEFLIYFQGTGAADDSGLPNDRFFAVRPEGSVSTLKIQRTERGDSAVYLCASSPGWEGTSYEQYFGPGTRLTVT.

This clone has a count of ten or more. The chain joins TRBV6-1 to TRBJ1-1; D is possibly TRBD1 (5 bases). V was pared by 11 bases and J by 5 bases, with 18 bases between. CDR3 length: 13 residues. The germline V gene has CDR1 MNHNS and CDR2 SASEGT. CDR3 region: CAARTGDWTEAFF. The DNA of the CDR3 is TGTGCCGCTCGGACGGGGGATTGGACTGAAGCTTTCTTT.